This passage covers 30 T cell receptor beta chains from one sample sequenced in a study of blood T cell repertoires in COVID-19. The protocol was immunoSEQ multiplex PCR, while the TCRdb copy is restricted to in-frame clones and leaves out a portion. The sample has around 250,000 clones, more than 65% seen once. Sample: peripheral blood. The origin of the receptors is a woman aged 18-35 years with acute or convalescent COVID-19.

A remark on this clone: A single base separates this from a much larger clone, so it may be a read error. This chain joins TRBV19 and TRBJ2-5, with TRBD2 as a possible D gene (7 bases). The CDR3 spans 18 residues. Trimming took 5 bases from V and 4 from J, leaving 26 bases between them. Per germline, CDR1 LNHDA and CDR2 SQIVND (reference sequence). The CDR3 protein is CASSWGKGGGGRGETQYF. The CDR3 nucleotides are TGTGCCAGTAGTTGGGGAAAGGGCGGGGGCGGGAGAGGAGAGACCCAGTACTTC.

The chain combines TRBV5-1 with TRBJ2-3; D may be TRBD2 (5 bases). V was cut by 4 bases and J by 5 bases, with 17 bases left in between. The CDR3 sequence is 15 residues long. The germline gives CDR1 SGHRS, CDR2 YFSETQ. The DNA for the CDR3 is TGCGCCAGCAGCGGGCGGACGGACTCCCAAGATACGCAGTATTTT. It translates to CASSGRTDSQDTQYF.

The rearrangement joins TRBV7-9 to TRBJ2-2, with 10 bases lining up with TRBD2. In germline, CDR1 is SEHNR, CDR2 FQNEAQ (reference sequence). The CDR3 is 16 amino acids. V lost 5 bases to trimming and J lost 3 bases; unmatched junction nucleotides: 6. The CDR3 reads CASSLGLARDTGELFF. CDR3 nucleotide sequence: TGTGCCAGCAGCCTGGGACTAGCGAGGGACACCGGGGAGCTGTTTTTT.

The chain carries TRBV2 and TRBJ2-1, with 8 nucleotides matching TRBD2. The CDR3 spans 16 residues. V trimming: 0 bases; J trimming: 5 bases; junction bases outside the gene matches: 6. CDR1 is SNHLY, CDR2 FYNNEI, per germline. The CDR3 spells CASSEAAGGMNNEQFF. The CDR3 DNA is TGTGCCAGCAGTGAAGCGGCGGGAGGAATGAACAATGAGCAGTTCTTC.

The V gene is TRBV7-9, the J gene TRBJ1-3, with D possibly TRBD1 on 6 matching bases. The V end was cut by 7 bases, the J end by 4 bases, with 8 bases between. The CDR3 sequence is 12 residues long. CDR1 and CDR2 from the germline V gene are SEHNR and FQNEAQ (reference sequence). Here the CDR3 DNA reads TGTGCCAGCAACCAGGGGGGAAACACCATATATTTT. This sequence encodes CASNQGGNTIYF. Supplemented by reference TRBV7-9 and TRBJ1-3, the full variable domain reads DTGVSQNPRHKITKRGQNVTFRCDPISEHNRLYWYRQTLGQGPEFLTYFQNEAQLEKSRLLSDRFSAERPKGSFSTLEIQRTEQGDSAMYLCASNQGGNTIYFGEGSWLTVV.

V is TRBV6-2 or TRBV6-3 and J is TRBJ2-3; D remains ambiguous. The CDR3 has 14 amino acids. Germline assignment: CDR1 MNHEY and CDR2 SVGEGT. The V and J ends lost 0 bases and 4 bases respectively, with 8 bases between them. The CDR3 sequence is CASSYSTHADTQYF. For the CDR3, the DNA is TGTGCCAGCAGTTACTCGACTCACGCAGATACGCAGTATTTT.

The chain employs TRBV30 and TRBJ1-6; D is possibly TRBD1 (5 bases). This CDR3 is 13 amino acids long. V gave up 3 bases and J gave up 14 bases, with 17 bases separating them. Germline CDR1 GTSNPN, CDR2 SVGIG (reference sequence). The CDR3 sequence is CAWSWGVSSALHF. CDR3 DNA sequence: TGTGCCTGGAGCTGGGGGGTTTCTTCGGCCCTCCACTTT. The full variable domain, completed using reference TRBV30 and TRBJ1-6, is SQTIHQWPATLVQPVGSPLSLECTVEGTSNPNLYWYRQAAGRGLQLLFYSVGIGQISSEVPQNLSASRPQDRQFILSSKKLLLSDSGFYLCAWSWGVSSALHFGNGTRLTVT.

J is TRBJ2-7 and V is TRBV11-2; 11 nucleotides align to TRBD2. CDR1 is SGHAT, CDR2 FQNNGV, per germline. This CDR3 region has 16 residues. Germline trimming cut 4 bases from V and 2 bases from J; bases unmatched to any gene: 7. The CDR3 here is CASSYKGLADTYEQYF. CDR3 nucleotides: TGTGCCAGCAGCTACAAGGGACTAGCGGACACCTACGAGCAGTACTTC.

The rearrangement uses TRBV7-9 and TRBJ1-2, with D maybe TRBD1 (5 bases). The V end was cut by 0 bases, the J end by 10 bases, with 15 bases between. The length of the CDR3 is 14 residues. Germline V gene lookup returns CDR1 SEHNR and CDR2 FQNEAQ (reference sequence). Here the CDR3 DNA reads TGTGCCAGCAGCTTAGCTCGGGACTCGGAGGTCTACACCTTC. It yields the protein CASSLARDSEVYTF.

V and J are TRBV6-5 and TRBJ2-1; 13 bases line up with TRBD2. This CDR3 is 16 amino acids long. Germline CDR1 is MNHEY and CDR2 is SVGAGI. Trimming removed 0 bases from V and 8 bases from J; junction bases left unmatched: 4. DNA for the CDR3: TGTGCCAGCAGTTACTCTGGGACTAGCGGGAAGGATGAGCAGTTCTTC. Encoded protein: CASSYSGTSGKDEQFF.

CDR3 amino acids: CASSLEGWGWIGYTF. The CDR3 DNA reads as TGTGCCAGCAGCTTGGAAGGCTGGGGCTGGATTGGCTACACCTTC. V gene TRBV5-6 combines with J gene TRBJ1-2; tentatively, D is TRBD1 (5 bases). This CDR3 has 15 amino acids. From germline, CDR1 is SGHDT and CDR2 YYEEEE. Trimming left V 0 bases short and J 7 bases short, with 16 bases between.

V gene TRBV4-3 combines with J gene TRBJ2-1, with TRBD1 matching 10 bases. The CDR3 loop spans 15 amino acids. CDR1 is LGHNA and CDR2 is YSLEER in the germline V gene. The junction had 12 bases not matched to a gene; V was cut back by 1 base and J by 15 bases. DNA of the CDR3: TGCGCCAGCAGCCAAGGACGGGGACAGGGGTCTGTACTGTTCTTC. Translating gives CASSQGRGQGSVLFF.

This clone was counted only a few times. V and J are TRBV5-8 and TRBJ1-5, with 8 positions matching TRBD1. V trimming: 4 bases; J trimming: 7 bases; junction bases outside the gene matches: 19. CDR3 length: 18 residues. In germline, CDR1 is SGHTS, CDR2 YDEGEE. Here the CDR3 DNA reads TGTGCCAGCAGCCTGGATCCCAGGGGGCGATCCTTTGTACAGCCCCAGCATTTT. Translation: CASSLDPRGRSFVQPQHF.

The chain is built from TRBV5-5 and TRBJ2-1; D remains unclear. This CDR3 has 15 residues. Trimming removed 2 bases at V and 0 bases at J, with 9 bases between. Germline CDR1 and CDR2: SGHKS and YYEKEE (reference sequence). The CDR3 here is CASSLDLSSYNEQFF. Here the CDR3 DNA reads TGTGCCAGCAGCTTAGACTTAAGCTCCTACAATGAGCAGTTCTTC.

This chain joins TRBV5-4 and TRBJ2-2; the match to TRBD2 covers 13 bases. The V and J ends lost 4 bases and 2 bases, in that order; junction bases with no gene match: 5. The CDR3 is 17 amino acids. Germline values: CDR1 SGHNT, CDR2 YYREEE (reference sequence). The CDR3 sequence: CASSNGLAGVNTGELFF. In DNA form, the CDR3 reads TGTGCCAGCAGCAACGGACTAGCGGGAGTTAACACCGGGGAGCTGTTTTTT.

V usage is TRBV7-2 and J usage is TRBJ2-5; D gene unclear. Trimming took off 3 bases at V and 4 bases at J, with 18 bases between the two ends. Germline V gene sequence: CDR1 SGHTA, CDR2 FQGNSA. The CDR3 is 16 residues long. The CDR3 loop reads CASSFSVALVTETQYF. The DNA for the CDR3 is TGTGCCAGCAGCTTTAGTGTTGCCCTGGTAACAGAGACCCAGTACTTC.

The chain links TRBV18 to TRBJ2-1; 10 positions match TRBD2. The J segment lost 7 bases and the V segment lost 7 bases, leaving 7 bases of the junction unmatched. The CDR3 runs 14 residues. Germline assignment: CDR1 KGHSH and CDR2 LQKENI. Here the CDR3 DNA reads TGTGCCAGCTGCCCTAGCGGGAGTAGGAATGAGCAGTTCTTC. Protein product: CASCPSGSRNEQFF.

This chain's CDR3 is CASSSYRLGRGNEQFF. CDR3 DNA sequence: TGTGCCAGCAGTTCATACCGGCTAGGACGGGGTAATGAGCAGTTCTTC. V is TRBV27 and J is TRBJ2-1, with D maybe TRBD2 (5 bases). Germline V gene sequence: CDR1 MNHEY, CDR2 SMNVEV (reference sequence). This CDR3 is 16 amino acids long. The V and J ends lost 4 bases and 7 bases respectively, with 20 bases between them.

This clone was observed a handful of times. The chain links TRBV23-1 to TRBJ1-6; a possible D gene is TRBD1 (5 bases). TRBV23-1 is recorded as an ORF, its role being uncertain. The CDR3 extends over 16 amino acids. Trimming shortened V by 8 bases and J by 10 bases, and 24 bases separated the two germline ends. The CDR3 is CASGQVWGDVKSPLHF. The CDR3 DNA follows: TGCGCCAGCGGGCAGGTGTGGGGGGACGTAAAATCACCCCTCCACTTT.

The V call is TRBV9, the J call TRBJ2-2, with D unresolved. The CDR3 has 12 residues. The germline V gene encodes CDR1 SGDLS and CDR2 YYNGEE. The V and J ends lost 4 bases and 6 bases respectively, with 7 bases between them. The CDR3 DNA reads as TGTGCCAGCAGCCCCGGGTCCGGGGAGCTGTTTTTT. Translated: CASSPGSGELFF.

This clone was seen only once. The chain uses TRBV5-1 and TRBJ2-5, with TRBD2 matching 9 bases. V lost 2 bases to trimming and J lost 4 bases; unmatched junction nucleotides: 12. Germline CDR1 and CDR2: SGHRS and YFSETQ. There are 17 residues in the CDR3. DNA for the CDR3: TGCGCCAGCAGCTTAATCGGTGGAGCGGGAGGAGGAGAGACCCAGTACTTC. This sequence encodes CASSLIGGAGGGETQYF.

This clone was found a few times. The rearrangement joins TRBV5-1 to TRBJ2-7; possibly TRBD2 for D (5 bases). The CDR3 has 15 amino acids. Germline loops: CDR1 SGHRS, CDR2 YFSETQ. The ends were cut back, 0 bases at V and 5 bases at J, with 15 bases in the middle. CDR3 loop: CASSLGGFFVDEQYF. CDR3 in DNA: TGCGCCAGCAGCTTGGGAGGGTTTTTTGTCGACGAGCAGTACTTC.

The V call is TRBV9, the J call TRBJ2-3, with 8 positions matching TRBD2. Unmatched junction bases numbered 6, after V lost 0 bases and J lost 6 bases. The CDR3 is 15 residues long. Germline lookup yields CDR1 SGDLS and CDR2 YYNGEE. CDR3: CASSVEGLVADTQYF. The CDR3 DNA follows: TGTGCCAGCAGCGTAGAGGGACTAGTCGCCGATACGCAGTATTTT.

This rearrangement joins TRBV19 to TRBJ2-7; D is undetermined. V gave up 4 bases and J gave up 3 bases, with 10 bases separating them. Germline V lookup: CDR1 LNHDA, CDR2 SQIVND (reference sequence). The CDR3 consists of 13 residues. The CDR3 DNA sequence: TGTGCCAGTAGTAACAACCAAGTCTACGAGCAGTACTTC. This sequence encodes CASSNNQVYEQYF.

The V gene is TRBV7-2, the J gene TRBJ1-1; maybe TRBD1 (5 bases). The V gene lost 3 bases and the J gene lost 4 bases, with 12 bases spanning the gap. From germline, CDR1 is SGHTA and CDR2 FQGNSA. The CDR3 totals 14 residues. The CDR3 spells CASSLARRGTEAFF. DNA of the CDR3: TGTGCCAGCAGCTTGGCCCGGAGGGGCACTGAAGCTTTCTTT.

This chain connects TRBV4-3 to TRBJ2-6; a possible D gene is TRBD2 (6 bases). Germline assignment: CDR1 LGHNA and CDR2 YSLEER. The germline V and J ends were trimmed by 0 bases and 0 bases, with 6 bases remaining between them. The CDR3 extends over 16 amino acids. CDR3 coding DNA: TGCGCCAGCAGCCAAGAAGCGGGCTCTGGGGCCAACGTCCTGACTTTC. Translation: CASSQEAGSGANVLTF.

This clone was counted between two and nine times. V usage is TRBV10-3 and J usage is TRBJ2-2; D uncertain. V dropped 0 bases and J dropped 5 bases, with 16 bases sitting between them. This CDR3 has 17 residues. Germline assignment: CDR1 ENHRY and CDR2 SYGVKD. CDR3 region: CAISESNDMVLTGELFF. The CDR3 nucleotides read TGTGCCATCAGTGAGTCAAATGACATGGTTTTGACCGGGGAGCTGTTTTTT.

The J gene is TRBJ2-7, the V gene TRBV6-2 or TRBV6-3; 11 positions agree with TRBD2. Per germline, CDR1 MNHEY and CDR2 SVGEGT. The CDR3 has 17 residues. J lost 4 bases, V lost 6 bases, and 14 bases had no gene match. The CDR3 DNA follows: TGTGCCAGCAGCCCTTGGTATAGCGGGAGGGTGGGTTACGAGCAGTACTTC. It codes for CASSPWYSGRVGYEQYF.

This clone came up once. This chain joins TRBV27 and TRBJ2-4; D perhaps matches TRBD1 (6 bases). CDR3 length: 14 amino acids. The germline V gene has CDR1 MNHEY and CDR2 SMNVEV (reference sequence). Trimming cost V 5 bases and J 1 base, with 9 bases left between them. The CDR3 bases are TGTGCCAGCAGTATCACAGGGGCCAAAAACATTCAGTACTTC. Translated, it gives CASSITGAKNIQYF.

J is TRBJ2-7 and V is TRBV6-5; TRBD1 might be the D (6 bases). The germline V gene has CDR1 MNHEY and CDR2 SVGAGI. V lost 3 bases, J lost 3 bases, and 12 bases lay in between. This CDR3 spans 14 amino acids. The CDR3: CASSYGRGGYEQYF. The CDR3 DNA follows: TGTGCCAGCAGTTATGGCAGGGGTGGCTACGAGCAGTACTTC.